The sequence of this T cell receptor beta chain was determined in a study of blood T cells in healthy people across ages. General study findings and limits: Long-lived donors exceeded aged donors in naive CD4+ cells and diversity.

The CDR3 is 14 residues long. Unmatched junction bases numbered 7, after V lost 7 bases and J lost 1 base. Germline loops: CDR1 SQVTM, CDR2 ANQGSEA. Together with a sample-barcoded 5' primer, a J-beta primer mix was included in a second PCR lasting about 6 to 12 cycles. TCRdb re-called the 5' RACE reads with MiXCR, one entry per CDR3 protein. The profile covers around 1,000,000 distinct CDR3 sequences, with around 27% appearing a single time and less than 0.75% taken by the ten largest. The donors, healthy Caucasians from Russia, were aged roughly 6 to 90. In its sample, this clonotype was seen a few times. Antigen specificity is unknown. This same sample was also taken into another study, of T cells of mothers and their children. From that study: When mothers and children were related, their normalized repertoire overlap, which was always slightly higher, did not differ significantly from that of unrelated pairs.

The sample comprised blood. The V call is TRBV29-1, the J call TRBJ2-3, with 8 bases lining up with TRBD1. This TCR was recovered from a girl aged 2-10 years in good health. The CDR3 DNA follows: TGCAGCGCCAAGACAGGGGAAGGCACAGATACGCAGTATTTT. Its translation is CSAKTGEGTDTQYF.